This T cell receptor (beta chain) was captured by sequencing in a study of response to subunit inactivated influenza vaccine. This clonotype was counted only a few times. In TCRdb, the RT-PCR reads were re-called with MiXCR into one record per CDR3 protein. The sample yields more than 550,000 distinct CDR3 sequences, approximately 10% seen once. The same sample was also studied in work on T cells expressing NK-cell markers. That paper notes: As the method of synthesis, 5'RACE template switching with UMIs yielded TCR beta cDNA. Investigators obtained TCR beta repertoires from sorted CD3+CD56+NKG2C+, CD3+CD56+NKG2C- and CD3+CD56-NKG2C+ T cells.

The receptor's source is a man aged 50 to 59 who received an inactivated influenza vaccine. The sequenced sample was PBMCs from blood, obtained on the day of vaccination.

Here the CDR3 reads CATSETGELFF. CDR3 DNA: TGTGCCACCAGTGAGACCGGGGAGCTGTTTTTT. This chain links TRBV24-1 with TRBJ2-2; D gene ambiguous. The CDR3 covers 11 residues. CDR1 KGHDR and CDR2 SFDVKD come from the germline V gene. Trimming stripped 4 bases from V and 5 bases from J, with 1 base between.